Listed here are 19 T cell receptor beta chains from one sample, sequenced in a study of regulatory T cells in long-lasting Graves disease. Regarding time point: newly diagnosed GD, antithyroid drugs for less than 3 months. With RNA extracted from PBMCs as input, the TCR library was made. Construction of the TCR beta libraries employed iRepertoire HTBI primers in conjunction with Arm-PCR of CDR3 regions. TCRdb fed the multiplex PCR reads into MiXCR, producing one record per CDR3 protein. The sample has some 410,000 distinct CDR3 sequences, around 17% seen once. These data were likewise used in another study, on T cells in Graves' hyperthyroidism and ophthalmopathy.

This material consisted of peripheral blood mononuclear cells (PBMCs), taken at new diagnosis, from a patient treated with antithyroid drugs. These receptors were taken from a woman aged 25 to 39 with Graves disease.

As regards this clonotype: A much larger clonotype is one base distant, so this may be a read error. The chain joins TRBV9 to TRBJ1-1; no clear D. CDR1 and CDR2 (germline): SGDLS, YYNGEE. V lost 0 bases and J 4 bases, leaving 10 bases between the germline ends. This CDR3 region has 14 residues. The CDR3 here is CASSVGSMSTEAFF. CDR3 nucleotides: TGTGCCAGCAGCGTAGGGAGCATGAGCACTGAAGCTTTCTTT.

The table lists this clonotype with many counts. The rearrangement joins TRBV7-9 to TRBJ2-1; D might be TRBD1 or TRBD2, each matching 5 bases. Looked up from germline, CDR1 is SEHNR and CDR2 is FQNEAQ (reference sequence). The V end lost 5 bases, the J end lost 10 bases, and 9 bases lay between the germline ends. The CDR3 has 11 residues. CDR3 sequence: CASSRGEEQFF. In DNA, the CDR3 is TGTGCCAGCAGCCGAGGGGAAGAGCAGTTCTTC.

This clonotype was observed at least ten times. The chain uses TRBV7-9 and TRBJ2-1; 14 positions match TRBD2. CDR3 length: 21 amino acids. The germline CDR1 and CDR2 sequences are SEHNR and FQNEAQ (reference sequence). V gave up 5 bases and J gave up 2 bases; unmatched junction bases: 17. DNA for the CDR3: TGTGCCAGCAGCCCTATTGCCGGGACTAGCGGGAGTCAATCGGCCTACAATGAGCAGTTCTTC. This codes for CASSPIAGTSGSQSAYNEQFF.

There are many counts of this clonotype. The V gene is TRBV15, the J gene TRBJ2-5; TRBD2 might be the D (5 bases). CDR1 is LNHNV and CDR2 is YYDKDF in the germline V gene (reference sequence). V was pared by 6 bases and J by 3 bases, with 11 bases between. The CDR3 has 13 residues. The CDR3 DNA reads as TGTGCCACCAGTTACAACGGGAAAGAGACCCAGTACTTC. This codes for CATSYNGKETQYF.

The chain carries TRBV28 and TRBJ2-1; TRBD2 aligns across 12 bases. Germline CDR1 reads MDHEN; CDR2 reads SYDVKM. The CDR3 length is 17 residues. The V gene end was trimmed by 6 bases and the J gene end by 2 bases; junction bases not matched to a gene: 8. CDR3 region: CASSRPSGRAPYNEQFF. CDR3 bases: TGTGCCAGCAGCAGACCTAGCGGGAGGGCCCCCTACAATGAGCAGTTCTTC.

A few counts support this clonotype. The rearrangement links TRBV29-1 to TRBJ2-2; no clear D. Per germline, CDR1 SQVTM and CDR2 ANQGSEA. Trimming stripped 0 bases from V and 6 bases from J, with 8 bases between. The CDR3 covers 13 residues. The CDR3 loop is CSVEDPYPGELFF. CDR3 coding DNA: TGCAGCGTTGAAGACCCGTATCCCGGGGAGCTGTTTTTT.

The CDR3 spells CSARAGGRTEAFF. CDR3 DNA sequence: TGCAGTGCGAGGGCCGGGGGGCGGACTGAAGCTTTCTTT. The rearrangement joins TRBV20-1 to TRBJ1-1; the D gene is possibly TRBD1 (6 bases). The CDR3 covers 13 residues. From germline, CDR1 is DFQATT and CDR2 SNEGSKA (reference sequence). The V end lost 6 bases, the J end lost 5 bases, and 16 bases lay between the germline ends.

This clonotype was picked up many times. The chain recombines TRBV11-2 with TRBJ2-7; the D gene is possibly TRBD2 (5 bases). CDR3 length: 14 residues. Germline values: CDR1 SGHAT, CDR2 FQNNGV. V was pared by 5 bases and J by 2 bases, with 13 bases between. The CDR3: CASSRPTKAYEQYF. CDR3 coding DNA: TGTGCCAGCAGCCGACCGACTAAAGCCTACGAGCAGTACTTC. Full variable domain (rest looked up from reference TRBV11-2 and TRBJ2-7): EAGVAQSPRYKIIEKRQSVAFWCNPISGHATLYWYQQILGQGPKLLIQFQNNGVVDDSQLPKDRFSAERLKGVDSTLKIQPAKLEDSAVYLCASSRPTKAYEQYFGPGTRLTVT.

This clonotype was recorded many times. The conserved closing phenylalanine or tryptophan is absent in this CDR3, likely reflecting a read error. It is unclear where the CDR3 begins or ends on the DNA, so no DNA is shown, and the CDR3 is as TCRdb lists it. J is TRBJ2-3 and V is TRBV7-2; the listed D gene, TRBD1, was not tested against the DNA. Counting both end residues, the CDR3 totals 13 amino acids. Germline V gene data show CDR1 as SGHTA and CDR2 as FQGNSA. The CDR3 spells CASSLKAETPLVV.

This clonotype was counted ten times or more. V and J are TRBV28 and TRBJ1-3; perhaps TRBD1 as D (6 bases). Trimming shortened V by 5 bases and J by 0 bases, and 11 bases separated the two germline ends. The CDR3 contains 15 residues. From germline, CDR1 is MDHEN and CDR2 SYDVKM. CDR3 region: CASSPQGVSGNTIYF. Written as DNA, the CDR3 is TGTGCCAGCAGTCCACAGGGAGTCTCTGGAAACACCATATATTTT. Complete variable domain (other parts from reference TRBV28 and TRBJ1-3): DVKVTQSSRYLVKRTGEKVFLECVQDMDHENMFWYRQDPGLGLRLIYFSYDVKMKEKGDIPEGYSVSREKKERFSLILESASTNQTSMYLCASSPQGVSGNTIYFGEGSWLTVV.

This clonotype was picked up many times. This chain links TRBV5-8 with TRBJ2-1; D may be TRBD1 or TRBD2 (6 bases each). V was trimmed by 3 bases and J by 2 bases, leaving 15 bases between them. This CDR3 has 16 residues. Germline V gene data show CDR1 as SGHTS and CDR2 as YDEGEE. CDR3 nucleotide sequence: TGTGCCAGCAGCTACGTACAGGGAGGCCCCTACAATGAGCAGTTCTTC. It translates to CASSYVQGGPYNEQFF.

This clonotype was counted many times. The chain combines TRBV28 with TRBJ2-1, with TRBD2 matching over 7 bases. The CDR3 covers 16 residues. Germline V gives CDR1 MDHEN, CDR2 SYDVKM. The V segment lost 9 bases and the J segment 0 bases; nucleotides outside the gene matches: 11. The CDR3: CASFPLGGNSYNEQFF. The CDR3 DNA is TGTGCCAGTTTCCCTTTGGGGGGGAACTCCTACAATGAGCAGTTCTTC.

This clonotype was counted a few times. The chain carries TRBV27 and TRBJ2-2, with 9 bases that match TRBD2. Germline CDR1 is MNHEY and CDR2 is SMNVEV (reference sequence). This CDR3 contains 18 residues. V lost 1 base and J lost 5; bases outside the gene matches: 11. Written as DNA, the CDR3 is TGTGCCAGCAGTTTATGGGTAGTAGCGGGAGTAAATACCGGGGAGCTGTTTTTT. Its protein product is CASSLWVVAGVNTGELFF.

The chain is built from TRBV24-1 and TRBJ2-7; TRBD2 aligns across 7 bases. Trimming took 5 bases from V and 5 from J; bases not matched to a gene: 5. Germline V gene sequence: CDR1 KGHDR, CDR2 SFDVKD. This CDR3 has 13 amino acids. The CDR3 protein is CATSGGSINEQYF. The CDR3 DNA sequence: TGTGCCACCAGTGGCGGGAGTATCAACGAGCAGTACTTC.

This clonotype was seen repeatedly, ten times or more. The rearrangement uses TRBV27 and TRBJ2-3; a weak D match, TRBD2 (5 bases). V was pared by 6 bases and J by 2 bases, with 15 bases between. The germline V gene encodes CDR1 MNHEY and CDR2 SMNVEV (reference sequence). The CDR3 spans 15 residues. The CDR3 DNA sequence: TGTGCCAGCAGACGAGTGGGGAGACTCACAGATACGCAGTATTTT. Protein: CASRRVGRLTDTQYF.

This clonotype has at least ten counts. The chain recombines TRBV9 with TRBJ2-1; 8 bases align to TRBD2. The V gene end was trimmed by 2 bases and the J gene end by 5 bases; junction bases not matched to a gene: 6. The CDR3 has 15 amino acids. CDR1 and CDR2 (germline): SGDLS, YYNGEE. The DNA of the CDR3 is TGTGCCAGCAGCGTTTCCGGGACTAGAAACAATGAGCAGTTCTTC. As protein: CASSVSGTRNNEQFF.

This clonotype occurred many times. V is TRBV28 and J is TRBJ2-3; D call uncertain. From germline, CDR1 is MDHEN and CDR2 SYDVKM. V was pared by 6 bases and J by 1 base, with 32 bases between. The CDR3 is 21 residues long. The CDR3 region has the DNA TGTGCCAGCAGCCGTCCCCCAACTTACTTCGCATATAATGAGGGCACAGATACGCAGTATTTT. Protein: CASSRPPTYFAYNEGTDTQYF.

This clonotype occurred a few times. At one boundary the junction diverges from the germline segment, which might be a read error. This chain joins TRBV4-3 and TRBJ1-1; TRBD1 agrees at 9 bases. Per germline, CDR1 LGHNA and CDR2 YSLEER. The CDR3 runs 20 residues. CDR3 region: CASSQTGTGLIAWGNTETFF. CDR3 nucleotides: TGCGCCAGCAGCCAGACCGGGACAGGGTTAATCGCGTGGGGTAACACTGAAACTTTCTTT.

Many counts were recorded for this clonotype. The chain recombines TRBV11-2 with TRBJ1-1; D is possibly TRBD1 (5 bases). Trimming shortened V by 2 bases and J by 4 bases, and 20 bases separated the two germline ends. CDR3 length: 17 amino acids. Germline lookup yields CDR1 SGHAT and CDR2 FQNNGV. CDR3: CASSLMDGGGRRTEAFF. In DNA, the CDR3 is TGTGCCAGCAGCTTAATGGACGGTGGGGGGAGGCGCACTGAAGCTTTCTTT.